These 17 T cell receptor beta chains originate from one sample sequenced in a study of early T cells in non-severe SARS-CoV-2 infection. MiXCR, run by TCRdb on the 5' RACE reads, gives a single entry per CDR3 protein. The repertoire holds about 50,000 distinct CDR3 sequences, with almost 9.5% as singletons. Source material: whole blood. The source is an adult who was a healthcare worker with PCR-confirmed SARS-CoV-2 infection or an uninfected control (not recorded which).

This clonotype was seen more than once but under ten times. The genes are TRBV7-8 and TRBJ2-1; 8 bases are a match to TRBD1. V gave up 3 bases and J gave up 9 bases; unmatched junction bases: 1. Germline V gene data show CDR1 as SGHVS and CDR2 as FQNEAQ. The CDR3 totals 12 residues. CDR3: CASSLTGVEQFF. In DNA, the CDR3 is TGTGCCAGCAGCTTGACAGGGGTTGAGCAGTTCTTC.

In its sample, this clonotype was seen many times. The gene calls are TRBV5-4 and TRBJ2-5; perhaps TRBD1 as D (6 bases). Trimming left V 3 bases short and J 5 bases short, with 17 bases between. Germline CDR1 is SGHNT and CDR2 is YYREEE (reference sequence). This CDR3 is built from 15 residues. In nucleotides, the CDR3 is TGTGCCAGCAGCTCCCCGGACAGCCCGTATGAGACCCAGTACTTC. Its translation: CASSSPDSPYETQYF.

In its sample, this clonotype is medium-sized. CDR3 nucleotide sequence: TGTGCCAGCTCAGAGGGACAGTATCTTGGAAACACCATATATTTT. The encoded protein is CASSEGQYLGNTIYF. This chain links TRBV18 with TRBJ1-3, with TRBD1 identical over 7 bases. Trimming at V came to 5 bases and at J to 3 bases, leaving 7 bases not matched to a gene. CDR1 is KGHSH and CDR2 is LQKENI in the germline V gene. This CDR3 has 15 residues.

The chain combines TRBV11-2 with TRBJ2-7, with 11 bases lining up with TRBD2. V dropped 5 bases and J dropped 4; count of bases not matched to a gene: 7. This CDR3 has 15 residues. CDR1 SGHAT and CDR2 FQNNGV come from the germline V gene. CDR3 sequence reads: CASSQGLAVRYEQYF. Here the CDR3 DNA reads TGTGCCAGCAGCCAGGGACTAGCGGTGAGGTACGAGCAGTACTTC.

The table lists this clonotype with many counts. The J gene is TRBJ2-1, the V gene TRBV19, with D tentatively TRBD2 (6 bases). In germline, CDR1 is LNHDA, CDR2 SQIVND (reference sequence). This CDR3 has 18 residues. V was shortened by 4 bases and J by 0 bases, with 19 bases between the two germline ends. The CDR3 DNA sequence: TGTGCCAGTAGTAAGGCGGGGCTAGGGGAAAACTCCTACAATGAGCAGTTCTTC. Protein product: CASSKAGLGENSYNEQFF. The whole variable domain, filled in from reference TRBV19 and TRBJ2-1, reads DGGITQSPKYLFRKEGQNVTLSCEQNLNHDAMYWYRQDPGQGLRLIYYSQIVNDFQKGDIAEGYSVSREKKESFPLTVTSAQKNPTAFYLCASSKAGLGENSYNEQFFGPGTRLTVL.

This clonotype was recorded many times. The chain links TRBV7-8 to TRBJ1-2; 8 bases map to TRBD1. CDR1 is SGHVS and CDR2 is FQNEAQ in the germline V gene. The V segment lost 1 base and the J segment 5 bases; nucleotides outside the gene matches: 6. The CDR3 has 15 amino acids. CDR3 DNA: TGTGCCAGCAGCTTAGGACAGGGGCCAGGATATGGCTACACCTTC. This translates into CASSLGQGPGYGYTF. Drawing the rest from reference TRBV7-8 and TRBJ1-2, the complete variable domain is GAGVSQSPRYKVAKRGQDVALRCDPISGHVSLFWYQQALGQGPEFLTYFQNEAQLDKSGLPSDRFFAERPEGSVSTLKIQRTQQEDSAVYLCASSLGQGPGYGYTFGSGTRLTVV.

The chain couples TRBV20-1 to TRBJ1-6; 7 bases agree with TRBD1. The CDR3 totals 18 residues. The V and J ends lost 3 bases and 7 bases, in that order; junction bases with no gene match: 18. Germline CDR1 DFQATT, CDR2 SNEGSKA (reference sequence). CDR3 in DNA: TGCAGTGCTAGCCTACAGGGGTTGCCCGACCTTTCGAATTCACCCCTCCACTTT. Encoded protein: CSASLQGLPDLSNSPLHF.

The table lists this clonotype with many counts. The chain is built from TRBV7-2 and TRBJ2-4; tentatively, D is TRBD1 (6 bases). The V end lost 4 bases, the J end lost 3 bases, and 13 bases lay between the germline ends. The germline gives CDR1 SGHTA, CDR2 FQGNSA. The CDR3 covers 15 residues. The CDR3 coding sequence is TGTGCCAGCAGCTCCGGACAGCCCGACAAAAACATTCAGTACTTC. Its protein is CASSSGQPDKNIQYF.

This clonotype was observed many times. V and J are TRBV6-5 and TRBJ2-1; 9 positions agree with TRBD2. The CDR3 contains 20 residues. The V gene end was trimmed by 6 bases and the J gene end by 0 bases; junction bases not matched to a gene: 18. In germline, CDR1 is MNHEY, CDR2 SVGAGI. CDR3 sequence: CASRPRVGLALKSSYNEQFF. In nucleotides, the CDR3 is TGTGCCAGCAGACCACGGGTAGGACTAGCGCTAAAAAGCTCCTACAATGAGCAGTTCTTC.

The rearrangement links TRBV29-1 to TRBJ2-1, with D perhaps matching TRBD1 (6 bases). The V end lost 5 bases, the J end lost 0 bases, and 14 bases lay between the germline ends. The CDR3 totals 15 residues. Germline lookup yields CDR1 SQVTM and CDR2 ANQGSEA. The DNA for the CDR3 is TGCAGCGTTCCCCACAGGGTTAGCTCCTACAATGAGCAGTTCTTC. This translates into CSVPHRVSSYNEQFF.

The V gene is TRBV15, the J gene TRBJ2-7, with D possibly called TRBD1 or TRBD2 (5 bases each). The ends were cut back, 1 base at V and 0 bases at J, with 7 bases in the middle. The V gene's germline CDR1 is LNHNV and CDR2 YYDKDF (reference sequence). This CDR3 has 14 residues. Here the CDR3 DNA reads TGTGCCACCAGCAGAGGGGGGAGCTCCTACGAGCAGTACTTC. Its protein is CATSRGGSSYEQYF.

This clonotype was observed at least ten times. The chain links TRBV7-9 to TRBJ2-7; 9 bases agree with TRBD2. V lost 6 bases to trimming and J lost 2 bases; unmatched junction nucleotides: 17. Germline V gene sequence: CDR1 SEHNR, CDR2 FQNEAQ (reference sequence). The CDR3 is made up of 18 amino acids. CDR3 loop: CASRPGVGGLAGPYEQYF. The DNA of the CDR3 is TGTGCCAGCAGACCGGGGGTCGGTGGGCTAGCGGGGCCCTACGAGCAGTACTTC.

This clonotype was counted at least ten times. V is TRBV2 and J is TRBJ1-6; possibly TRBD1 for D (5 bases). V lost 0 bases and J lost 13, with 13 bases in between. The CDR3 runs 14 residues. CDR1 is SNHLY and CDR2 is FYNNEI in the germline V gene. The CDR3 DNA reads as TGTGCCAGCAGTGAAGCGCTTCAGGGAGATCCCCTCCACTTT. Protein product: CASSEALQGDPLHF.

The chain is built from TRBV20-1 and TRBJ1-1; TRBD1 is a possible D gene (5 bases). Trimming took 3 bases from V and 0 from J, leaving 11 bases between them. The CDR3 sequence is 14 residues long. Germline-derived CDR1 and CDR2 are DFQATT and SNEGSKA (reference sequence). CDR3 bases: TGCAGTGCTAGGAGGCAGGGAGTGAACACTGAAGCTTTCTTT. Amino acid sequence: CSARRQGVNTEAFF.

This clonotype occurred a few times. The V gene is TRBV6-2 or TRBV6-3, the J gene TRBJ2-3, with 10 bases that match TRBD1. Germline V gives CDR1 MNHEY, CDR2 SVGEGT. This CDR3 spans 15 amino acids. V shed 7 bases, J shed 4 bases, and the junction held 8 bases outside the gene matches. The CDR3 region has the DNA TGTGCCAGCATACCGGGACAGGGGTTTGCAGATACGCAGTATTTT. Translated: CASIPGQGFADTQYF.

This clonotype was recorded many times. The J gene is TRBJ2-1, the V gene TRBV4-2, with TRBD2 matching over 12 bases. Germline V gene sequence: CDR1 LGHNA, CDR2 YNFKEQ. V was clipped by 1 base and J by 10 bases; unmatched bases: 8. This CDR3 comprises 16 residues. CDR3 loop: CASSQGGLAGPLEQFF. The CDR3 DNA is TGTGCCAGCAGCCAAGGGGGACTAGCGGGCCCCCTCGAGCAGTTCTTC.

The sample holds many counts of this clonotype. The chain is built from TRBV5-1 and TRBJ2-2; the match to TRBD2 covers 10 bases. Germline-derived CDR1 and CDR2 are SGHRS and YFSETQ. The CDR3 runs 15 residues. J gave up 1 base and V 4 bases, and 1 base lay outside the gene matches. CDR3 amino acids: CASSGTSENTGELFF. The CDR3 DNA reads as TGCGCCAGCAGCGGGACTAGCGAGAACACCGGGGAGCTGTTTTTT.